Below are 26 T cell receptor beta chains sequenced from a single sample in a study of T cells in Graves' hyperthyroidism and ophthalmopathy. The CDR3 regions of TCR beta were amplified from RNA transcripts. TCR CDR3 regions were first amplified by RT-PCR with HTBI primers. TCRdb called the multiplex PCR reads again in MiXCR, with one record for every CDR3 protein. The repertoire consists of approximately 400,000 distinct CDR3 sequences, with about 14% occurring once and the leading ten covering under 25%. Sequencing was done on a sample of blood. Receptors were obtained from a man aged 25 to 40 with Graves' hyperthyroidism that later progressed to Graves' ophthalmopathy.

This clonotype appeared a few times. J is TRBJ2-1 and V is TRBV12-3 or TRBV12-4, with D tentatively TRBD2 (5 bases). The CDR3 totals 17 residues. With 6 bases removed from V and 0 bases from J, the gap between germline ends came to 18 bases. CDR3 sequence reads: CASSSPSDEGSYNEQFF. The CDR3 nucleotides read TGTGCCAGCAGCTCCCCATCGGATGAGGGCTCCTACAATGAGCAGTTCTTC.

This clonotype was seen only a few times. V and J are TRBV19 and TRBJ1-1; D remains unclear. Looked up from germline, CDR1 is LNHDA and CDR2 is SQIVND (reference sequence). CDR3 length: 14 residues. Between the trimmed V and J ends, which lost 6 bases and 5 bases, there was a span of 16 bases. The CDR3 spells CASRPRGPSTEAFF. CDR3 bases: TGTGCCAGTAGACCCCGAGGGCCATCGACTGAAGCTTTCTTT. The full variable domain, completed using reference TRBV19 and TRBJ1-1, is DGGITQSPKYLFRKEGQNVTLSCEQNLNHDAMYWYRQDPGQGLRLIYYSQIVNDFQKGDIAEGYSVSREKKESFPLTVTSAQKNPTAFYLCASRPRGPSTEAFFGQGTRLTVV.

This clonotype was detected many times. The chain couples TRBV12-3 or TRBV12-4 to TRBJ1-5; D not certain. The CDR3 is 15 residues long. Trimming took 1 base from V and 7 from J, leaving 14 bases between them. The chain's CDR3 is CASSLGSFGIQPQHF. In DNA, the CDR3 is TGTGCCAGCAGTTTAGGATCGTTCGGTATCCAGCCCCAGCATTTT.

This clonotype was counted many times. The gene calls are TRBV20-1 and TRBJ2-7; no reliable D call. This CDR3 has 12 amino acids. V was pared by 2 bases and J by 3 bases, with 8 bases between. In germline, CDR1 is DFQATT, CDR2 SNEGSKA (reference sequence). This chain's CDR3 is CSARSRNYEQYF. DNA for the CDR3: TGCAGTGCTAGATCGCGGAACTACGAGCAGTACTTC.

This chain links TRBV7-8 with TRBJ1-3; tentative D call: TRBD1 (6 bases). The CDR3 is made up of 17 amino acids. Trimming shortened V by 6 bases and J by 0 bases, and 18 bases separated the two germline ends. The V gene's germline CDR1 is SGHVS and CDR2 FQNEAQ. The CDR3 reads CASRSGTPKDSGNTIYF. The CDR3 bases are TGTGCCAGCAGATCCGGGACACCTAAAGACTCTGGAAACACCATATATTTT.

This clonotype was picked up many times. The gene calls are TRBV7-2 and TRBJ2-7; possibly TRBD1 or TRBD2 for D (7 bases each). Per the germline V gene, CDR1 is SGHTA and CDR2 is FQGNSA. The germline V and J ends were trimmed by 7 bases and 4 bases, with 20 bases remaining between them. This CDR3 comprises 15 residues. The CDR3 DNA follows: TGTGCCAGCAATTCCAGGGGGGGATCCTTTTACGAGCAGTACTTC. Translating it yields CASNSRGGSFYEQYF.

This clonotype was recorded at least ten times. This chain links TRBV3-1 with TRBJ2-7; D is unclear. Germline V gives CDR1 LGHDT, CDR2 YNNKEL (reference sequence). The germline V and J ends were trimmed by 1 base and 4 bases, with 11 bases remaining between them. The CDR3 spans 14 residues. The CDR3 protein is CASSQAVRAYEQYF. CDR3 nucleotide sequence: TGTGCCAGCAGCCAAGCGGTTAGGGCTTACGAGCAGTACTTC.

The table lists this clonotype with a few counts. The chain uses TRBV6-1 and TRBJ1-3; D perhaps matches TRBD1 (5 bases). Germline V gene sequence: CDR1 MNHNS, CDR2 SASEGT. Deletions cut 6 bases from V and 4 bases from J, with 16 bases between. The CDR3 totals 15 residues. The CDR3 DNA sequence: TGTGCCAGCAGATCGGGACGGGTGGGGGGAAACACCATATATTTT. The encoded protein is CASRSGRVGGNTIYF.

This clonotype has a count of ten or more. The chain combines TRBV20-1 with TRBJ2-5; perhaps TRBD2 as D (6 bases). Germline V gene lookup returns CDR1 DFQATT and CDR2 SNEGSKA (reference sequence). V dropped 3 bases and J dropped 4 bases, with 12 bases sitting between them. The CDR3 length is 13 residues. The CDR3 sequence is CSASSGMLETQYF. The CDR3 region has the DNA TGCAGTGCTAGTAGCGGTATGCTAGAGACCCAGTACTTC.

The table lists this clonotype with many counts. The V gene is TRBV12-3 or TRBV12-4, the J gene TRBJ1-1; no firm D call. Deletions cut 2 bases from V and 2 bases from J, with 9 bases between. The CDR3 spans 14 residues. In DNA, the CDR3 is TGTGCCAGCAGTTTAAAGCGGTCAAACACTGAAGCTTTCTTT. Translating it yields CASSLKRSNTEAFF.

About this clonotype itself: A much larger clone lies a single base off, so this may be a read error. The V gene is TRBV11-2, the J gene TRBJ1-3; no reliable D call. The CDR3 length is 13 residues. The ends were cut back, 8 bases at V and 2 bases at J, with 10 bases in the middle. Germline V lookup: CDR1 SGHAT, CDR2 FQNNGV. The CDR3 bases are TGTGCCAGCGGCAGGACGGCTGGAAACACCATATATTTT. Its protein product is CASGRTAGNTIYF.

This clonotype was seen only once. This could be a read error, since a much larger clone is one nucleotide away. The chain employs TRBV5-1 and TRBJ1-1; D perhaps matches TRBD1 (6 bases). This CDR3 has 17 residues. Deletions cut 2 bases from V and 1 base from J, with 18 bases between. CDR1 is SGHRS, CDR2 YFSETQ, per germline. This chain's CDR3 is CASSFWGRGGRNTEAFF. CDR3 sequence (DNA): TGCGCCAGCAGCTTCTGGGGCAGGGGAGGCAGGAACACTGAAGCTTTCTTT. Filled out from reference TRBV5-1 and TRBJ1-1, the complete variable domain reads KAGVTQTPRYLIKTRGQQVTLSCSPISGHRSVSWYQQTPGQGLQFLFEYFSETQRNKGNFPGRFSGRQFSNSRSEMNVSTLELGDSALYLCASSFWGRGGRNTEAFFGQGTRLTVV.

The chain couples TRBV20-1 to TRBJ2-3; D unclear. CDR1 and CDR2 from the germline V gene are DFQATT and SNEGSKA (reference sequence). The CDR3 is 16 residues long. Trimming left V 0 bases short and J 4 bases short, with 17 bases between. The CDR3 here is CSARDPAYSRPDTQYF. As DNA, the CDR3 is TGCAGTGCTAGAGATCCGGCGTACTCACGTCCAGATACGCAGTATTTT.

This clonotype was seen at least ten times. V gene TRBV7-6 combines with J gene TRBJ2-5; D is possibly TRBD1 (7 bases). This CDR3 has 12 amino acids. Trimming removed 6 bases from V and 5 bases from J, with 10 bases in between. CDR1 and CDR2 from the germline V gene are SGHVS and FNYEAQ. CDR3 sequence reads: CASSSGGETQYF. In DNA form, the CDR3 reads TGTGCCAGCAGTTCAGGGGGGGAGACCCAGTACTTC. Using reference TRBV7-6 and TRBJ2-5 for the parts outside the CDR3, the full variable domain is GAGVSQSPRYKVTKRGQDVALRCDPISGHVSLYWYRQALGQGPEFLTYFNYEAQQDKSGLPNDRFSAERPEGSISTLTIQRTEQRDSAMYRCASSSGGETQYFGPGTRLLVL.

V and J are TRBV28 and TRBJ2-1; 9 nucleotides match TRBD2. The CDR3 is 13 amino acids. CDR1 and CDR2 (germline): MDHEN, SYDVKM. The ends lost 6 bases at V and 8 bases at J; junction bases unmatched: 5. CDR3 DNA: TGTGCCAGCAGGGGGACTAGCAAGCATGAGCAGTTCTTC. Translation gives CASRGTSKHEQFF.

This clonotype turned up a few times. The chain links TRBV18 to TRBJ2-7; perhaps D is TRBD1 or TRBD2 (5 bases each). There are 16 residues in the CDR3. Germline-derived CDR1 and CDR2 are KGHSH and LQKENI. Trimming removed 6 bases at V and 0 bases at J, with 18 bases between. The CDR3, as DNA: TGTGCCAGCTCCCCGCCTCTGGGGGTCGACTCCTACGAGCAGTACTTC. Its protein is CASSPPLGVDSYEQYF.

This clonotype was found many times. The chain joins TRBV29-1 to TRBJ1-2, with D hard to call. The CDR3 extends over 11 amino acids. The ends were cut back, 4 bases at V and 5 bases at J, with 8 bases in the middle. Germline assignment: CDR1 SQVTM and CDR2 ANQGSEA. The CDR3 is CSVGATYGYTF. The DNA of the CDR3 is TGCAGCGTTGGGGCTACTTATGGCTACACCTTC.

Remarks on this clonotype: The junction shows a germline mismatch at one end, possibly a read error. V is TRBV6-5 and J is TRBJ1-1, with D tentatively TRBD1 (6 bases). Germline V gives CDR1 MNHEY, CDR2 SVGAGI. This CDR3 has 17 amino acids. CDR3 region: CASSYYPKYTGNSEAFF. CDR3 nucleotides: TGTGCCAGCAGTTACTACCCCAAGTATACAGGGAACTCTGAAGCTTTCTTT.

V is TRBV2 and J is TRBJ2-3; weak D call: TRBD1 (5 bases). Trimming took off 8 bases at V and 2 bases at J, with 11 bases between the two ends. CDR1 SNHLY and CDR2 FYNNEI come from the germline V gene. The CDR3 sequence is 13 residues long. The CDR3 reads CASGRVATDTQYF. As DNA, the CDR3 is TGTGCCAGCGGCAGGGTGGCCACAGATACGCAGTATTTT.

This clonotype appeared a few times. CDR3 sequence (DNA): TGTGCCAGTAGTCCTGGTAGGGGGAGGTTTCAGCCCCAGCATTTT. It specifies CASSPGRGRFQPQHF. J is TRBJ1-5 and V is TRBV19, with D perhaps TRBD1 (6 bases). CDR1 and CDR2 from the germline V gene are LNHDA and SQIVND (reference sequence). The CDR3 covers 15 residues. Trimming cost V 5 bases and J 6 bases, with 17 bases left between them.

This clonotype appeared a few times. CDR3 residues: CASSGGGDYEQYF. The DNA of the CDR3 is TGTGCCAGCAGCGGCGGGGGGGACTACGAGCAGTACTTC. The chain is built from TRBV9 and TRBJ2-7; 9 nucleotides line up with TRBD2. Germline CDR1 and CDR2: SGDLS and YYNGEE. The CDR3 consists of 13 residues. Trimming at V came to 3 bases and at J to 3 bases, leaving 1 base not matched to a gene. Variable domain in full (rest from reference TRBV9 and TRBJ2-7): DSGVTQTPKHLITATGQRVTLRCSPRSGDLSVYWYQQSLDQGLQFLIQYYNGEERAKGNILERFSAQQFPDLHSELNLSSLELGDSALYFCASSGGGDYEQYFGPGTRLTVT.

This clonotype was seen ten or more times. The rearrangement uses TRBV7-2 and TRBJ2-3, with D unresolved. Germline CDR1 is SGHTA and CDR2 is FQGNSA. The V and J ends lost 1 base and 8 bases respectively, with 4 bases between them. This CDR3 region has 11 residues. CDR3 in amino acids: CASSLGGTQYF. CDR3 in DNA: TGTGCCAGCAGCTTAGGTGGTACGCAGTATTTT.

This clonotype showed up many times. The chain carries TRBV12-3 or TRBV12-4 and TRBJ2-7; D tentatively fits TRBD1 or TRBD2 (5 bases each). This CDR3 is 14 amino acids long. V was trimmed by 6 bases and J by 2 bases, leaving 14 bases between them. The CDR3 here is CASSNWDAAYEQYF. The DNA of the CDR3 is TGTGCCAGCAGCAACTGGGACGCCGCCTACGAGCAGTACTTC.

This clonotype was found many times. This chain joins TRBV6-2 or TRBV6-3 and TRBJ2-3; 16 bases are shared with TRBD2. The CDR3 totals 17 residues. The ends lost 6 bases at V and 3 bases at J; junction bases unmatched: 6. Germline assignment: CDR1 MNHEY and CDR2 SVGEGT. CDR3 coding DNA: TGTGCCAGCAGACGTGGGACTAGCGGGGGGGCAACAGATACGCAGTATTTT. As protein: CASRRGTSGGATDTQYF.

This sequence joins TRBV18 and TRBJ1-5; D unclear. The CDR3 contains 16 residues. Germline CDR1 and CDR2: KGHSH and LQKENI. Trimming removed 0 bases from V and 0 bases from J, with 9 bases in between. CDR3 nucleotides: TGTGCCAGCTCACCACCGGGCGAGAATAGCAATCAGCCCCAGCATTTT. This sequence encodes CASSPPGENSNQPQHF.

This clonotype turned up a few times. A much larger clone differs from this one at a single base, so this may be a read error. The chain recombines TRBV7-3 with TRBJ1-4; the D gene is possibly TRBD1 (5 bases). This CDR3 comprises 16 residues. Germline lookup yields CDR1 SGHTA and CDR2 FQGTGA. With 5 bases removed from V and 6 bases from J, the gap between germline ends came to 19 bases. CDR3 DNA: TGTGCCAGCAGCCCGACGCGGACCCCGGGGCATGAAAAACTGTTTTTT. Translated, it gives CASSPTRTPGHEKLFF.